These 20 T cell receptor beta chains came from one sample sequenced in a study of T cell changes during pregnancy in multiple sclerosis. The method was immunoSEQ multiplex PCR; TCRdb's version includes in-frame clones alone and lacks a portion of them. The sample comprises roughly 40,000 clones, about 91% of which are singletons, and 7.8% rests with the top ten. The source was CD8+ T cells from peripheral blood mononuclear cells, collected before pregnancy. These receptors were obtained from a female donor with multiple sclerosis, enrolled in a pregnancy study.

CDR3 nucleotide sequence: TGTGCCAGCAGCTTAGACGTAGGACTTACGGAAGAGCAGTTCTTC. Protein product: CASSLDVGLTEEQFF. The chain couples TRBV7-9 to TRBJ2-1; tentative D call: TRBD2 (5 bases). Trimming removed 1 base at V and 10 bases at J, with 17 bases between. The germline gives CDR1 SEHNR, CDR2 FQNEAQ (reference sequence). The CDR3 contains 15 residues.

The chain uses TRBV18 and TRBJ2-5, with D hard to call. CDR1 KGHSH and CDR2 LQKENI come from the germline V gene. V was clipped by 0 bases and J by 2 bases, with 19 bases between them. The CDR3 is 18 residues long. Here the CDR3 reads CASSPPKVDVWAQETQYF. As DNA, the CDR3 is TGTGCCAGCTCACCACCAAAAGTTGACGTTTGGGCGCAAGAGACCCAGTACTTC.

The chain employs TRBV19 and TRBJ1-3, with D uncertain. Looked up from germline, CDR1 is LNHDA and CDR2 is SQIVND (reference sequence). Trimming pared 3 bases from V and 0 bases from J, leaving 9 bases between. This CDR3 is built from 15 residues. The CDR3 protein is CASSMTLHSGNTIYF. CDR3 in DNA: TGTGCCAGTAGTATGACATTGCACTCTGGAAACACCATATATTTT.

The V call is TRBV9, the J call TRBJ2-3; D is uncertain. The V end was cut by 4 bases, the J end by 2 bases, with 14 bases between. The CDR3 covers 15 residues. The germline gives CDR1 SGDLS, CDR2 YYNGEE. CDR3 amino acids: CASSRVEVSTDTQYF. The CDR3 bases are TGTGCCAGCAGCCGGGTCGAGGTCTCCACAGATACGCAGTATTTT.

The gene calls are TRBV6-1 and TRBJ2-7; 8 bases align to TRBD2. Germline V lookup: CDR1 MNHNS, CDR2 SASEGT. J was trimmed by 4 bases and V by 2 bases; bases with no gene match: 4. The CDR3 runs to 14 residues. The CDR3 DNA is TGTGCCAGCAGTGAAAACGGCGGGGGGTACGAGCAGTACTTC. Translation gives CASSENGGGYEQYF.

The rearrangement uses TRBV5-1 and TRBJ1-3; D remains ambiguous. The CDR3 extends over 14 amino acids. In germline, CDR1 is SGHRS, CDR2 YFSETQ. Trimming removed 2 bases from V and 0 bases from J, with 6 bases in between. This chain's CDR3 is CASSLTHSGNTIYF. The CDR3 DNA is TGCGCCAGCAGCTTAACACACTCTGGAAACACCATATATTTT.

This chain connects TRBV30 to TRBJ2-7; 10 bases match TRBD2. Trimming removed 3 bases from V and 3 bases from J; junction bases left unmatched: 2. There are 13 residues in the CDR3. Germline CDR1 GTSNPN, CDR2 SVGIG (reference sequence). In nucleotides, the CDR3 is TGTGCCTGGAGACCTAGCGGGAGCTACGAGCAGTACTTC. Amino acids: CAWRPSGSYEQYF.

This clone has only one observation. The genes are TRBV28 and TRBJ2-4; D perhaps matches TRBD2 (5 bases). The CDR3 is 15 amino acids. Trimming shortened V by 5 bases and J by 4 bases, and 15 bases separated the two germline ends. Per the germline V gene, CDR1 is MDHEN and CDR2 is SYDVKM. CDR3 nucleotides: TGTGCCAGCAGTCCTCGAGCGGTTATAAAAAACATTCAGTACTTC. Its protein is CASSPRAVIKNIQYF.

J is TRBJ1-2 and V is TRBV9; 7 bases agree with TRBD1. CDR1 SGDLS and CDR2 YYNGEE come from the germline V gene. This CDR3 has 16 amino acids. V lost 4 bases to trimming and J lost 4 bases; unmatched junction nucleotides: 13. The CDR3, as DNA: TGTGCCAGCAGCCCCTCGGGCGGACAGGTGGGCTATGGCTACACCTTC. The encoded protein is CASSPSGGQVGYGYTF.

This clone was observed once. This chain uses TRBV2 with TRBJ1-5; the match to TRBD1 covers 7 bases. V was clipped by 5 bases and J by 10 bases; unmatched bases: 23. Per germline, CDR1 SNHLY and CDR2 FYNNEI. CDR3 size: 18 residues. The CDR3 region has the DNA TGTGCCAGCAGTCAGCCACAGAACATGATGACAGGGAATAGACCCCAGCATTTT. Residues: CASSQPQNMMTGNRPQHF.

The V gene is TRBV5-6, the J gene TRBJ2-3; maybe TRBD2 (5 bases). Germline CDR1 and CDR2: SGHDT and YYEEEE. V gave up 1 base and J gave up 6 bases, with 15 bases separating them. CDR3 size: 15 residues. The CDR3 DNA is TGTGCCAGCAGCTTGTCGGTGGGAGTTTCGGATACGCAGTATTTT. This codes for CASSLSVGVSDTQYF.

V usage is TRBV28 and J usage is TRBJ1-1; 9 bases agree with TRBD1. Germline CDR1 reads MDHEN; CDR2 reads SYDVKM. The CDR3 runs 15 residues. The trim removed 3 bases at V and 1 base at J, leaving 3 bases unmatched. The chain's CDR3 is CASSLKQGANTEAFF. The CDR3 bases are TGTGCCAGCAGTTTGAAACAGGGGGCGAACACTGAAGCTTTCTTT.

The chain links TRBV27 to TRBJ1-3, with D perhaps TRBD1 (6 bases). V gave up 6 bases and J gave up 4 bases, with 13 bases separating them. The V gene's germline CDR1 is MNHEY and CDR2 SMNVEV (reference sequence). This CDR3 has 14 amino acids. CDR3 bases: TGTGCCAGCAGATTCACAGGGACCGGAAACACCATATATTTT. Protein product: CASRFTGTGNTIYF.

The chain combines TRBV19 with TRBJ2-7, with 10 bases matching TRBD2. V dropped 3 bases and J dropped 6; count of bases not matched to a gene: 5. Germline assignment: CDR1 LNHDA and CDR2 SQIVND (reference sequence). The CDR3 has 14 residues. The CDR3 here is CASSITSGNREQYF. CDR3 nucleotide sequence: TGTGCCAGTAGTATCACTAGCGGGAACCGCGAGCAGTACTTC.

Only one count was recorded for this clone. This chain links TRBV19 with TRBJ1-5; no definite D call. This CDR3 has 13 amino acids. V was trimmed by 6 bases and J by 7 bases, leaving 13 bases between them. CDR1 and CDR2 from the germline V gene are LNHDA and SQIVND (reference sequence). The CDR3 is CASRTGGIQPQHF. The CDR3 DNA is TGTGCCAGTAGAACGGGAGGAATACAGCCCCAGCATTTT. Full variable domain (remainder filled in from reference TRBV19 and TRBJ1-5): DGGITQSPKYLFRKEGQNVTLSCEQNLNHDAMYWYRQDPGQGLRLIYYSQIVNDFQKGDIAEGYSVSREKKESFPLTVTSAQKNPTAFYLCASRTGGIQPQHFGDGTRLSIL.

The rearrangement uses TRBV1 and TRBJ1-3; the tabulated D call, TRBD1, remains unverified against the DNA. TRBV1 is annotated as a pseudogene. The CDR3 covers 17 residues. CDR3 sequence reads: CTSSQDNRVIFGNTIYF. The CDR3 nucleotides read TGCACCAGCAGCCAAGATAACAGGGTCATTTTTGGAAACACCATATATTTT.

The chain joins TRBV9 to TRBJ2-1; maybe TRBD2 (5 bases). CDR3 length equals 13 residues. Germline V lookup: CDR1 SGDLS, CDR2 YYNGEE. V lost 0 bases and J 9 bases, leaving 10 bases between the germline ends. For the CDR3, the DNA is TGTGCCAGCAGCGTAGCTAGCTACGGTGAGCAGTTCTTC. It is translated as CASSVASYGEQFF.

The V and J genes are TRBV6-4 and TRBJ2-2; D is perhaps TRBD2 (5 bases). Germline CDR1 and CDR2: MRHNA and SNTAGT. V gave up 6 bases and J gave up 1 base, with 12 bases separating them. This CDR3 is built from 15 residues. Here the CDR3 reads CASRTGNKNTGELFF. For the CDR3, the DNA is TGTGCCAGCAGGACCGGGAACAAGAACACCGGGGAGCTGTTTTTT.

The chain combines TRBV28 with TRBJ2-1; 8 bases are shared with TRBD2. Germline assignment: CDR1 MDHEN and CDR2 SYDVKM. V lost 7 bases, J lost 9 bases, and 14 bases stayed unmatched. This CDR3 is built from 15 residues. The CDR3 DNA reads as TGTGCCAGCAACCACCCGGGACTAGGGGCCAGTGAGCAGTTCTTC. Its protein is CASNHPGLGASEQFF.

V gene TRBV5-4 combines with J gene TRBJ2-5; 7 nucleotides agree with TRBD1. V was clipped by 1 base and J by 3 bases; unmatched bases: 15. Germline-derived CDR1 and CDR2 are SGHNT and YYREEE (reference sequence). The CDR3 sequence is 18 residues long. Here the CDR3 reads CASSLYRGLAVEKETQYF. In nucleotides, the CDR3 is TGTGCCAGCAGCTTGTACAGGGGCCTGGCCGTGGAGAAAGAGACCCAGTACTTC.